The present TCR beta chain was sequenced within a study of cytomegalovirus exposure and HLA in healthy donors. The data were produced by immunoSEQ multiplex PCR, yet TCRdb's version contains in-frame clones alone and is incomplete. Altogether 110,000 to 150,000 clones are present, roughly nine tenths being singletons, with the ten largest covering 0.6% to 0.85%. Study-level results: Confirmation was obtained in vitro that three CMV-associated chains are specific for CMV antigens. TCR beta chains numbering approximately 150 were designated cytomegalovirus-associated.

The length of the CDR3 is 15 residues. Turning to this clone: As yet, its antigen is unknown.

Separate from the approximately 670-subject first cohort was the approximately 120-subject validation cohort, to which the donors belonged. The V call is TRBV21-1, the J call TRBJ2-1; the table's TRBD2 call for D was not verified on the DNA. TRBV21-1 is a recognized pseudogene. The sequenced sample consisted of PBMCs. The clonotype was recovered from a young man in good health and CMV-seronegative. The CDR3 DNA is TGTGCCAGCCGCAAGGGGGGTCCCCGGGGCAATGAGCAGTTCTTC. The encoded protein is CASRKGGPRGNEQFF.